What follows are 15 T cell receptor beta chains derived from one specimen sequenced in a study of early T cells in non-severe SARS-CoV-2 infection. TCRdb reprocessed the 5' RACE reads via MiXCR and lists one record per CDR3 protein. Here the sample spans 50,000 to 70,000 distinct CDR3 sequences, around 12% being singletons. Sequencing used whole blood. These receptor sequences come from an adult who was a healthcare worker with PCR-confirmed SARS-CoV-2 infection or an uninfected control (not recorded which).

The V call is TRBV12-3 or TRBV12-4, the J call TRBJ1-5; a possible D gene is TRBD1 (6 bases). The V end lost 5 bases, the J end lost 2 bases, and 16 bases lay between the germline ends. CDR3 size: 16 residues. The chain's CDR3 is CASSPGGGIGNQPQHF. In DNA form, the CDR3 reads TGTGCCAGCAGTCCCGGGGGCGGTATTGGCAATCAGCCCCAGCATTTT.

V gene TRBV20-1 combines with J gene TRBJ2-5; 7 nucleotides match TRBD1. The CDR3 is 14 amino acids. CDR1 DFQATT and CDR2 SNEGSKA come from the germline V gene (reference sequence). Unmatched junction bases numbered 7, after V lost 3 bases and J lost 3 bases. The CDR3 region is CSASRSDREETQYF. Here the CDR3 DNA reads TGCAGTGCTAGTCGCTCAGACAGGGAAGAGACCCAGTACTTC.

This chain connects TRBV5-6 to TRBJ2-1; 11 positions match TRBD2. CDR3 length equals 17 residues. Germline V CDR1 and CDR2: SGHDT, YYEEEE. After removal of 4 bases from V and 8 bases from J, the junction contained 14 bases not matched to a gene. The CDR3 loop is CASSPLVAGGPGDEQFF. The CDR3 bases are TGTGCCAGCAGCCCACTAGTAGCGGGGGGGCCGGGCGATGAGCAGTTCTTC.

A note on this clonotype: Germline and junction disagree at one end, which may indicate a read error. This chain joins TRBV7-7 and TRBJ2-2; 7 bases line up with TRBD1. The germline CDR1 and CDR2 sequences are SSHAT and FNYEAQ (reference sequence). The CDR3 is 18 amino acids. The CDR3: CASSPFPLGTEKVGELFF. CDR3 sequence (DNA): TGTGCTAGCAGCCCATTTCCTCTAGGGACAGAAAAAGTCGGGGAGCTGTTTTTT.

The table lists this clonotype with many counts. This chain links TRBV2 with TRBJ2-4; D is uncertain. V shed 1 base and J shed 0 bases, with 13 bases lying between them. This CDR3 has 17 residues. Germline-derived CDR1 and CDR2 are SNHLY and FYNNEI. The CDR3 sequence is CASSEVVQILAKNIQYF. CDR3 DNA sequence: TGTGCCAGCAGTGAAGTAGTACAGATTTTAGCCAAAAACATTCAGTACTTC.

This clonotype was recorded at least ten times. The J gene is TRBJ2-3, the V gene TRBV4-3; TRBD1 agrees at 10 bases. V shed 1 base, J shed 5 bases, and the junction held 15 bases outside the gene matches. Germline CDR1 LGHNA, CDR2 YSLEER. This CDR3 has 19 amino acids. The CDR3 nucleotides are TGCGCCAGCAGCCAAGGGACAGGGGGGGACTGGACCACCAAAGATACGCAGTATTTT. This sequence encodes CASSQGTGGDWTTKDTQYF.

The V gene is TRBV9, the J gene TRBJ2-5; TRBD1 matches 9 bases. V lost 3 bases to trimming and J lost 4 bases; unmatched junction nucleotides: 4. Per germline, CDR1 SGDLS and CDR2 YYNGEE. The CDR3 has 14 amino acids. The CDR3 DNA sequence: TGTGCCAGCAGCGGAGGGACAGGGAGAGAGACCCAGTACTTC. The encoded protein is CASSGGTGRETQYF.

Concerning this clonotype itself: Since a much larger clone is just one base distant, this may be a read error. This chain links TRBV6-6 with TRBJ1-4, with 9 bases lining up with TRBD1. V dropped 6 bases and J dropped 0; count of bases not matched to a gene: 8. The CDR3 sequence is 17 residues long. Germline-derived CDR1 and CDR2 are MNHNY and SVGAGI (reference sequence). The CDR3 region has the DNA TGTGCCAGCAGCCCCGACAGGGGGATAGCAACTAATGAAAAACTGTTTTTT. As protein: CASSPDRGIATNEKLFF.

This clonotype was counted between two and nine times. V usage is TRBV12-3 or TRBV12-4 and J usage is TRBJ2-5; maybe TRBD1 (6 bases). This CDR3 region has 14 residues. Trimming shortened V by 5 bases and J by 2 bases, and 12 bases separated the two germline ends. CDR3 region: CASSPYRDQETQYF. CDR3 nucleotide sequence: TGTGCCAGCAGTCCATACAGGGATCAAGAGACCCAGTACTTC.

The chain combines TRBV27 with TRBJ1-5, with 9 bases identical to TRBD1. The CDR3 covers 13 residues. Germline values: CDR1 MNHEY, CDR2 SMNVEV (reference sequence). J gave up 7 bases and V 10 bases, and 8 bases lay outside the gene matches. The CDR3 nucleotides are TGTGCCACGGGACAGGGATCAAAGCAGCCCCAGCATTTT. This gives the protein CATGQGSKQPQHF.

The genes are TRBV20-1 and TRBJ1-2; weak D call: TRBD1 (5 bases). This CDR3 is built from 13 residues. Deletions cut 5 bases from V and 6 bases from J, with 16 bases between. Germline V CDR1 and CDR2: DFQATT, SNEGSKA (reference sequence). The CDR3 here is CSAGVSEGHGYTF. The CDR3, as DNA: TGCAGTGCTGGAGTGTCGGAGGGACATGGCTACACCTTC.

In this sample, this clonotype turned up many times. V gene TRBV5-6 combines with J gene TRBJ2-6; D remains unclear. Trimming removed 3 bases at V and 1 base at J, with 11 bases between. Germline V gene sequence: CDR1 SGHDT, CDR2 YYEEEE. CDR3 length equals 16 residues. This CDR3 reads CASSWAMFSGANVLTF. CDR3 in DNA: TGTGCCAGCAGCTGGGCAATGTTTTCTGGGGCCAACGTCCTGACTTTC.

The gene calls are TRBV7-9 and TRBJ1-1; 9 bases fit TRBD1. The CDR3 extends over 14 amino acids. Germline V gene lookup returns CDR1 SEHNR and CDR2 FQNEAQ (reference sequence). V lost 4 bases and J lost 1; bases outside the gene matches: 1. CDR3 sequence (DNA): TGTGCCAGCAGCTGGGACAGGGCGAACACTGAAGCTTTCTTT. It translates to CASSWDRANTEAFF.

The chain joins TRBV30 to TRBJ1-4; maybe TRBD1 (5 bases). V was pared by 1 base and J by 4 bases, with 13 bases between. Germline V gene sequence: CDR1 GTSNPN, CDR2 SVGIG (reference sequence). The CDR3 sequence is 15 residues long. The CDR3 spells CAWSARGRFNEKLFF. The CDR3 DNA reads as TGTGCCTGGAGTGCCCGGGGCCGGTTTAATGAAAAACTGTTTTTT.

This clonotype was observed once. The chain links TRBV6-5 to TRBJ2-5; 12 bases map to TRBD2. The CDR3 runs 17 residues. V lost 1 base, J lost 1 base, and 4 bases stayed unmatched. Germline-derived CDR1 and CDR2 are MNHEY and SVGAGI. The CDR3 DNA sequence: TGTGCCAGCAGTTACTACGGGACTAGCGGGCTCCAAGAGACCCAGTACTTC. Protein product: CASSYYGTSGLQETQYF.